The clone carrying this T cell receptor (beta chain) was seen a handful of times. This specimen belongs to a study of T-cell memory formation after mild COVID-19. 5'RACE with constant-segment primers yielded barcoded, UMI-tagged TCR alpha and TCR beta cDNA libraries. Each CDR3 protein is one row after TCRdb ran MiXCR on the 5' RACE reads. The repertoire consists of about 610,000 distinct CDR3 sequences, with roughly 17% occurring once and the leading ten covering 8.1%. Germline values: CDR1 DFQATT, CDR2 SNEGSKA (reference sequence). J lost 6 bases, V lost 4 bases, and 8 bases had no gene match. This CDR3 comprises 15 residues.

V and J are TRBV20-1 and TRBJ2-3, with 12 bases lining up with TRBD2. This clonotype originated in an adult woman who had mild COVID-19 (a few samples of this study predate the infection). Cell type and time point are not known. Sample: PBMCs or a T cell subset sorted from them (not recorded which). Here the CDR3 reads CSAKSTSGSIDTQYF. The CDR3 DNA follows: TGCAGTGCTAAGTCGACTAGCGGGAGTATCGATACGCAGTATTTT.